This T cell receptor (beta chain) was profiled in a study of monozygotic twins with inflammatory bowel disease. CDR3 length: 13 residues. Germline CDR1 is DFQATT and CDR2 is SNEGSKA (reference sequence). Of note for this clonotype: Its cognate antigen is unknown.

TCR libraries were prepared from around 3.5 ug total RNA each. From the 5' RACE reads, TCRdb lists one entry per CDR3 protein and no DNA. The sample has about 380,000 distinct CDR3 sequences; the top ten hold just over 2.5%. Study results and limitations: Variability may have been added to patient repertoires by differing immunosuppressive treatments.

The chain joins TRBV20-1 to TRBJ1-1; TCRdb picks TRBD1, but there is no DNA to check that call. The receptor comes from a human donor with ulcerative colitis or Crohn's disease, or a healthy co-twin of an affected twin (not recorded which). Sequenced material: blood. The CDR3 spells CSARSRAITEAFF.